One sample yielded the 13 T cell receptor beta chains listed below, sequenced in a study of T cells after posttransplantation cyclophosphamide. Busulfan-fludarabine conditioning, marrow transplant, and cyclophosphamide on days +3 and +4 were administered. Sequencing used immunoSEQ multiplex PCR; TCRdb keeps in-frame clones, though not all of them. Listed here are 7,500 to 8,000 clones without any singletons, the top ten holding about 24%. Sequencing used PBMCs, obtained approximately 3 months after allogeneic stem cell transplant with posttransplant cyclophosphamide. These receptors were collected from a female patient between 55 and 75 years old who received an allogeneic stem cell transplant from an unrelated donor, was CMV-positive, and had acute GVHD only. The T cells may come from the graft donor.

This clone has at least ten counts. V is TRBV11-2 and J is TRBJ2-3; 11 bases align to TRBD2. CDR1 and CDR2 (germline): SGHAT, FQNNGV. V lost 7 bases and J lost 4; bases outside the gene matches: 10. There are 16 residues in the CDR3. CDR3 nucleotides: TGTGCCAGCAATTATCTAGCGGGAGGAGTCCCAGATACGCAGTATTTT. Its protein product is CASNYLAGGVPDTQYF. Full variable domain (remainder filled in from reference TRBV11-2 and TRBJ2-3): EAGVAQSPRYKIIEKRQSVAFWCNPISGHATLYWYQQILGQGPKLLIQFQNNGVVDDSQLPKDRFSAERLKGVDSTLKIQPAKLEDSAVYLCASNYLAGGVPDTQYFGPGTRLTVL.

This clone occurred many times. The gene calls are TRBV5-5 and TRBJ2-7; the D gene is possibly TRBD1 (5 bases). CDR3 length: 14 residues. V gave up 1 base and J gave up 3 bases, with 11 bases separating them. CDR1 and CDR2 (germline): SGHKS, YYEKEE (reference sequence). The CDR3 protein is CASSLTGQYYEQYF. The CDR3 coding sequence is TGTGCCAGCAGCTTGACTGGACAATACTACGAGCAGTACTTC.

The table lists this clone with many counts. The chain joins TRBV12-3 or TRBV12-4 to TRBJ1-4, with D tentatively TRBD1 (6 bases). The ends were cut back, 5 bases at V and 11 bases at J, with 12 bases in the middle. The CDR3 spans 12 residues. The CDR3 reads CASSHREGKLFF. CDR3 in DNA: TGTGCCAGCAGTCACAGGGAGGGGAAACTGTTTTTT.

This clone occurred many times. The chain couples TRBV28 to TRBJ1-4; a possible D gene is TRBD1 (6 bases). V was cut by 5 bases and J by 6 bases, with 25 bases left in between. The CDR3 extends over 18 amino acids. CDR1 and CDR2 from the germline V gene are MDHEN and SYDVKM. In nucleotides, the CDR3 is TGTGCCAGCAGTAATAAACCCTCCACTCGGGCAGGGGATGAAAAACTGTTTTTT. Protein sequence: CASSNKPSTRAGDEKLFF.

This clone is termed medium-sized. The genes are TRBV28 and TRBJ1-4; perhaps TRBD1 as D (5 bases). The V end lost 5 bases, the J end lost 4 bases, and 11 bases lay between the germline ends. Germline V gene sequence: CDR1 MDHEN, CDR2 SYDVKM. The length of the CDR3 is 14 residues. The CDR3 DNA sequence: TGTGCCAGCAGTCACCGACAGTTTAATGAAAAACTGTTTTTT. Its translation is CASSHRQFNEKLFF.

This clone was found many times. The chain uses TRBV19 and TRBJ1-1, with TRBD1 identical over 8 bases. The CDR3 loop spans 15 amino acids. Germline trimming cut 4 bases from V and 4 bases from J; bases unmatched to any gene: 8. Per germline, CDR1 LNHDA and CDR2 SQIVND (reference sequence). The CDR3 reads CASSTHPQGATEAFF. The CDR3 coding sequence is TGTGCCAGTAGTACACACCCCCAGGGGGCCACTGAAGCTTTCTTT.

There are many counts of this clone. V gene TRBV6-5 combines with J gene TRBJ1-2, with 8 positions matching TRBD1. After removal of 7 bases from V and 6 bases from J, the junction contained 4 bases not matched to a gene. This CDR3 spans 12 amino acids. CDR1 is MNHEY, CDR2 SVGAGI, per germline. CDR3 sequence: CASTETGDGYTF. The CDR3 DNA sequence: TGTGCCAGCACCGAGACAGGGGATGGCTACACCTTC.

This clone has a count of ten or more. As DNA, the CDR3 is TGTGCCAGCAGCTCCAAGACAGACTTTTCTGGGGCCAACGTCCTGACTTTC. Its protein product is CASSSKTDFSGANVLTF. The V gene is TRBV7-9, the J gene TRBJ2-6, with D possibly being TRBD1 (5 bases). Trimming stripped 4 bases from V and 1 base from J, with 14 bases between. Germline V gene data show CDR1 as SEHNR and CDR2 as FQNEAQ (reference sequence). The CDR3 is made up of 17 amino acids.

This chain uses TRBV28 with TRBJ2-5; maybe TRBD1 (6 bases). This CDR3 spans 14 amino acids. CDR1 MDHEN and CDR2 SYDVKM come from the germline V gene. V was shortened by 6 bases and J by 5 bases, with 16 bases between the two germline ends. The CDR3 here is CASSPGQWGETQYF. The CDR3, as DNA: TGTGCCAGCAGCCCTGGACAGTGGGGGGAGACCCAGTACTTC.

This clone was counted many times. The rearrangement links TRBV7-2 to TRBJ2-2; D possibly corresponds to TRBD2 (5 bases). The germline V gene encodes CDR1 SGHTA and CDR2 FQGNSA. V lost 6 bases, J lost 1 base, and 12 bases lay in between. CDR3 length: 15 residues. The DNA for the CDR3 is TGTGCCAGCAGATCTGAGGGTCTGAACACCGGGGAGCTGTTTTTT. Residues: CASRSEGLNTGELFF.

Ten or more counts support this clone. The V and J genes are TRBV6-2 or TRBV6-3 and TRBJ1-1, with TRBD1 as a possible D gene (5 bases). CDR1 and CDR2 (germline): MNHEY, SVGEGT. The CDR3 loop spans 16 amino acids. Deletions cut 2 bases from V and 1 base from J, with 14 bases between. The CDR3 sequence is CASSYPPGGKNTEAFF. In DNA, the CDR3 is TGTGCCAGCAGTTACCCCCCTGGGGGGAAGAACACTGAAGCTTTCTTT.

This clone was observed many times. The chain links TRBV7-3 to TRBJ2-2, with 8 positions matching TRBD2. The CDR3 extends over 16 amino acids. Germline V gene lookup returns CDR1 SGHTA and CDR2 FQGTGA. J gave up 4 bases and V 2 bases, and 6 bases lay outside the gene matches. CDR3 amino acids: CASSLGVSGATGELFF. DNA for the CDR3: TGTGCCAGCAGCTTAGGGGTTAGCGGGGCCACCGGGGAGCTGTTTTTT.

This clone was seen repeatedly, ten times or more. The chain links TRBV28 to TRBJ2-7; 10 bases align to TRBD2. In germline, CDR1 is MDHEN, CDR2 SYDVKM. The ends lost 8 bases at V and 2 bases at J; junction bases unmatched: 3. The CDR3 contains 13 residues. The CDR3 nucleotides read TGTGCCAGCGGACTAGCGGTAACCTACGAGCAGTACTTC. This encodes CASGLAVTYEQYF.